These 26 T cell receptor beta chains share one sample of origin, sequenced in a study of T cell responses to AZD1222 COVID-19 vaccine. Produced via immunoSEQ multiplex PCR; TCRdb's table is partial and in-frame only. Of over 150,000 clones in the sample, over 75% were seen once. The sample in question was peripheral blood, obtained 28 days after the second AZD1222 dose. The receptors originated from an adult who received the AZD1222 COVID-19 vaccine.

The rearrangement joins TRBV27 to TRBJ1-2; 7 bases fit TRBD1. Unmatched junction bases numbered 28, after V lost 6 bases and J lost 6 bases. The CDR3 has 20 amino acids. From germline, CDR1 is MNHEY and CDR2 SMNVEV (reference sequence). The CDR3 is CASSPLHPTTGNISVDGYTF. CDR3 DNA sequence: TGTGCCAGCAGCCCCTTACATCCGACGACAGGGAATATATCCGTAGATGGCTACACCTTC.

A single count supports this clone. The chain joins TRBV4-2 to TRBJ2-5, with a weak D call TRBD1 (6 bases). CDR3 size: 13 residues. The germline V gene has CDR1 LGHNA and CDR2 YNFKEQ. Trimming pared 0 bases from V and 5 bases from J, leaving 7 bases between. This CDR3 reads CASSQDRGETQYF. CDR3 DNA sequence: TGTGCCAGCAGCCAAGATAGGGGGGAGACCCAGTACTTC.

This clone was seen a handful of times. The CDR3 region is CASSYSAGGSPLHF. In DNA form, the CDR3 reads TGTGCCAGCAGTTACTCGGCAGGGGGCTCACCCCTCCACTTT. This sequence joins TRBV6-6 and TRBJ1-6, with 8 nucleotides matching TRBD1. Germline V gene data show CDR1 as MNHNY and CDR2 as SVGAGI (reference sequence). The V segment lost 0 bases and the J segment 10 bases; nucleotides outside the gene matches: 2. This CDR3 comprises 14 residues.

This chain links TRBV19 with TRBJ2-2; 7 positions match TRBD1. There are 16 residues in the CDR3. J gave up 0 bases and V 6 bases, and 7 bases lay outside the gene matches. Germline CDR1 is LNHDA and CDR2 is SQIVND (reference sequence). CDR3 loop: CASRALGQSNTGELFF. The CDR3 DNA sequence: TGTGCCAGTAGGGCTTTGGGACAGTCGAACACCGGGGAGCTGTTTTTT.

The CDR3 DNA is TGCAGCGTCGGGGGACGGACGAACTATGGCTACACCTTC. Its translation: CSVGGRTNYGYTF. This chain connects TRBV29-1 to TRBJ1-2, with a tentative D call TRBD1 (5 bases). V gave up 6 bases and J gave up 2 bases, with 13 bases separating them. From germline, CDR1 is SQVTM and CDR2 ANQGSEA. CDR3 length equals 13 residues.

This rearrangement joins TRBV4-3 to TRBJ1-2; no firm D call. There are 16 residues in the CDR3. Germline V gives CDR1 LGHNA, CDR2 YSLEER. V was trimmed by 1 base and J by 4 bases, leaving 16 bases between them. The CDR3 region has the DNA TGCGCCAGCAGCCAAGGTCGGGTAGTGACCGGCTATGGCTACACCTTC. Translating gives CASSQGRVVTGYGYTF.

This clone was observed a single time. V usage is TRBV6-2 or TRBV6-3 and J usage is TRBJ1-1; no firm D call. Trimming removed 7 bases at V and 1 base at J, with 10 bases between. CDR3 length: 13 residues. Germline CDR1 is MNHEY and CDR2 is SVGEGT. This chain's CDR3 is CASTPVANTEAFF. In DNA form, the CDR3 reads TGTGCCAGCACCCCCGTAGCGAACACTGAAGCTTTCTTT.

The J gene is TRBJ1-2, the V gene TRBV6-5, with D maybe TRBD1 (6 bases). The V and J ends lost 4 bases and 3 bases respectively, with 15 bases between them. CDR1 and CDR2 (germline): MNHEY, SVGAGI. The CDR3 extends over 15 amino acids. The CDR3 nucleotides read TGTGCCAGCAGTTCCCTAGGGGCAGGGGACTATGGCTACACCTTC. This codes for CASSSLGAGDYGYTF.

This rearrangement joins TRBV9 to TRBJ2-2; 8 bases match TRBD1. The trim removed 3 bases at V and 3 bases at J, leaving 4 bases unmatched. Germline V gene sequence: CDR1 SGDLS, CDR2 YYNGEE. The CDR3 runs 15 residues. This CDR3 is CASSGTGGHTGELFF. CDR3 coding DNA: TGTGCCAGCAGCGGTACAGGGGGGCACACCGGGGAGCTGTTTTTT.

The genes are TRBV5-1 and TRBJ1-1; D not certain. There are 13 residues in the CDR3. The germline gives CDR1 SGHRS, CDR2 YFSETQ. V was clipped by 2 bases and J by 0 bases, with 5 bases between them. The DNA for the CDR3 is TGCGCCAGCAGCTTCGCCATGAACACTGAAGCTTTCTTT. Its protein is CASSFAMNTEAFF.

V is TRBV30 and J is TRBJ2-7; 8 positions match TRBD1. The CDR3 contains 12 residues. In germline, CDR1 is GTSNPN, CDR2 SVGIG (reference sequence). J gave up 7 bases and V 1 base, and 3 bases lay outside the gene matches. CDR3 coding DNA: TGTGCCTGGAGTGGACAGGGGAGGGAGCAGTACTTC. Protein: CAWSGQGREQYF.

V usage is TRBV6-2 or TRBV6-3 and J usage is TRBJ1-2, with TRBD1 matching over 10 bases. CDR1 is MNHEY, CDR2 SVGEGT, per germline. V trimming: 5 bases; J trimming: 3 bases; junction bases outside the gene matches: 9. There are 16 residues in the CDR3. CDR3 residues: CASSALTGGADYGYTF. For the CDR3, the DNA is TGTGCCAGCAGTGCTCTGACAGGGGGCGCGGACTATGGCTACACCTTC.

DNA of the CDR3: TGTGCCAGCTCACCAATCAGGGAAAATGGTTTCTTT. Translation gives CASSPIRENGFF. The V and J genes are TRBV18 and TRBJ1-1; D might be TRBD1 (5 bases). The V and J ends lost 2 bases and 13 bases respectively, with 14 bases between them. The CDR3 is made up of 12 amino acids. The germline gives CDR1 KGHSH, CDR2 LQKENI.

The chain combines TRBV28 with TRBJ1-5, with D tentatively TRBD1 (6 bases). Germline-derived CDR1 and CDR2 are MDHEN and SYDVKM. The ends were cut back, 6 bases at V and 11 bases at J, with 20 bases in the middle. The CDR3 covers 14 residues. CDR3 sequence reads: CASSKGGGSSSQHF. The DNA for the CDR3 is TGTGCCAGCAGCAAAGGGGGGGGAAGTTCGTCCCAGCATTTT.

The chain carries TRBV6-1 and TRBJ1-2, with no clear D. Between the trimmed V and J ends, which lost 2 bases and 2 bases, there was a span of 6 bases. The CDR3 sequence is 13 residues long. CDR1 is MNHNS and CDR2 is SASEGT in the germline V gene. CDR3 sequence (DNA): TGTGCCAGCAGTGAAAATGGGAACTATGGCTACACCTTC. This gives the protein CASSENGNYGYTF.

V gene TRBV6-1 combines with J gene TRBJ2-7, with 9 bases fitting TRBD1. This CDR3 comprises 13 residues. Germline V CDR1 and CDR2: MNHNS, SASEGT. The V and J ends lost 2 bases and 9 bases, in that order; junction bases with no gene match: 5. For the CDR3, the DNA is TGTGCCAGCAGTGAATTAGGGACAGGGTGGCAGTACTTC. It yields the protein CASSELGTGWQYF.

The chain recombines TRBV3-1 (or the pseudogene TRBV3-2) with TRBJ2-7, with 9 bases identical to TRBD2. Germline CDR1 and CDR2: LGHDT and YNNKEL (reference sequence). Germline trimming cut 7 bases from V and 12 bases from J; bases unmatched to any gene: 13. The CDR3 is 13 residues long. This chain's CDR3 is CASTAGGRGFLYF. The CDR3 DNA reads TGTGCCAGCACAGCGGGGGGCAGGGGTTTTTTGTACTTC.

This chain joins TRBV4-2 and TRBJ2-1; the D is unclear. Trimming pared 0 bases from V and 0 bases from J, leaving 9 bases between. The CDR3 totals 16 residues. Germline assignment: CDR1 LGHNA and CDR2 YNFKEQ. The CDR3 sequence is CASSQDMPSSYNEQFF. DNA of the CDR3: TGTGCCAGCAGCCAAGATATGCCGAGCTCCTACAATGAGCAGTTCTTC.

This chain connects TRBV14 to TRBJ2-3, with a possible D match to TRBD2 (5 bases). The germline V and J ends were trimmed by 0 bases and 6 bases, with 16 bases remaining between them. The CDR3 covers 16 residues. Germline values: CDR1 SGHDN, CDR2 FVKESK. In DNA form, the CDR3 reads TGTGCCAGCAGCCAAGACAGGAGACTATCATCTGATACGCAGTATTTT. Its protein is CASSQDRRLSSDTQYF.

This sequence joins TRBV9 and TRBJ2-2; D might be TRBD2 (6 bases). Trimming stripped 3 bases from V and 0 bases from J, with 15 bases between. Germline CDR1 SGDLS, CDR2 YYNGEE. The CDR3 has 17 amino acids. The CDR3 nucleotides read TGTGCCAGCAGCGCCTCGGATGGGACTTCGAACACCGGGGAGCTGTTTTTT. This sequence encodes CASSASDGTSNTGELFF.

The chain is built from TRBV6-5 and TRBJ1-1; D not certain. V gave up 0 bases and J gave up 3 bases, with 8 bases separating them. Germline-derived CDR1 and CDR2 are MNHEY and SVGAGI. This CDR3 has 14 residues. The CDR3 bases are TGTGCCAGCAGTTACTCGAGTACTTACACTGAAGCTTTCTTT. Translation: CASSYSSTYTEAFF.

The gene calls are TRBV2 and TRBJ1-1; D is uncertain. The CDR3 is made up of 13 amino acids. V lost 1 base to trimming and J lost 8 bases, with 11 bases between them. In germline, CDR1 is SNHLY, CDR2 FYNNEI. The CDR3 here is CASSEDPGNEAFF. The CDR3 nucleotides read TGTGCCAGCAGTGAAGATCCGGGAAACGAAGCTTTCTTT.

V and J are TRBV18 and TRBJ2-3, with 9 bases matching TRBD2. Germline trimming cut 4 bases from V and 6 bases from J; bases unmatched to any gene: 5. This CDR3 has 14 amino acids. CDR1 is KGHSH and CDR2 is LQKENI in the germline V gene. CDR3 DNA sequence: TGTGCCAGCTCACGGAGCGGGGGGCGTGATACGCAGTATTTT. It yields the protein CASSRSGGRDTQYF.

The chain uses TRBV6-2 or TRBV6-3 and TRBJ1-5; D is undetermined. Trimming stripped 0 bases from V and 5 bases from J, with 5 bases between. The CDR3 runs to 13 residues. CDR1 and CDR2 from the germline V gene are MNHEY and SVGEGT. The CDR3 here is CASSYSGDQPQHF. CDR3 nucleotides: TGTGCCAGCAGTTACTCCGGAGATCAGCCCCAGCATTTT.

The CDR3 DNA reads as TGCGCCAGCAGCTTAGCCCCGGGTGGCGGCTACACCTTC. This sequence encodes CASSLAPGGGYTF. The chain combines TRBV5-1 with TRBJ1-2; no firm D call. This CDR3 has 13 residues. Trimming shortened V by 2 bases and J by 8 bases, and 13 bases separated the two germline ends. The germline CDR1 and CDR2 sequences are SGHRS and YFSETQ.

This clone is a singleton in its sample. V and J are TRBV6-4 and TRBJ1-1; no definite D call. This CDR3 is 13 amino acids long. Deletions cut 3 bases from V and 1 base from J, with 6 bases between. Per germline, CDR1 MRHNA and CDR2 SNTAGT. DNA of the CDR3: TGTGCCAGCAGTGAATCTGAGAACACTGAAGCTTTCTTT. Its protein product is CASSESENTEAFF.